The source of this T cell receptor (beta chain) is a study of cytomegalovirus exposure and HLA in healthy donors. Overall study: The Caucasian-associated ancestry cluster contained 81% of the approximately 400 genotyped donors.

This clone was detected once. A junction boundary mismatches the germline segment, possibly from a read error. The PCR had 60 Vbeta and 13 Jbeta primers. Here immunoSEQ multiplex PCR was the method, and the copy in TCRdb shows in-frame clones only, minus some. The repertoire consists of approximately 150,000 clones, with about three quarters occurring once and the leading ten covering over 2.5%. There are 11 residues in the CDR3. The germline V gene encodes CDR1 GTSNPN and CDR2 SVGIG (reference sequence). Source material: PBMCs. V is TRBV30 and J is TRBJ2-7; D is undetermined. This clonotype originated in a woman in her 40s in good health and CMV-seropositive. CDR3 in DNA: TGTGCCTGGAGTCGCGCCTACGGGCAGTACTTC. Protein sequence: CAWSRAYGQYF.